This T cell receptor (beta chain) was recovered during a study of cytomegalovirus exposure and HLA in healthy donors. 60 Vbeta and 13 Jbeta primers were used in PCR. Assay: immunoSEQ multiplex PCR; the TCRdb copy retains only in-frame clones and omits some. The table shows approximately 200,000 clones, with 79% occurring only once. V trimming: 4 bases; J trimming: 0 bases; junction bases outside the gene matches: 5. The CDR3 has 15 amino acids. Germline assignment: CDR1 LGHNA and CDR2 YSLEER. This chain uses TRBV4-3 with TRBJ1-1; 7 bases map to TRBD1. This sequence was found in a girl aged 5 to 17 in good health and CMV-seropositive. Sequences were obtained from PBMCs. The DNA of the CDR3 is TGCGCCAGCAGCCGGGACAGCACAATGAACACTGAAGCTTTCTTT. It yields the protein CASSRDSTMNTEAFF.